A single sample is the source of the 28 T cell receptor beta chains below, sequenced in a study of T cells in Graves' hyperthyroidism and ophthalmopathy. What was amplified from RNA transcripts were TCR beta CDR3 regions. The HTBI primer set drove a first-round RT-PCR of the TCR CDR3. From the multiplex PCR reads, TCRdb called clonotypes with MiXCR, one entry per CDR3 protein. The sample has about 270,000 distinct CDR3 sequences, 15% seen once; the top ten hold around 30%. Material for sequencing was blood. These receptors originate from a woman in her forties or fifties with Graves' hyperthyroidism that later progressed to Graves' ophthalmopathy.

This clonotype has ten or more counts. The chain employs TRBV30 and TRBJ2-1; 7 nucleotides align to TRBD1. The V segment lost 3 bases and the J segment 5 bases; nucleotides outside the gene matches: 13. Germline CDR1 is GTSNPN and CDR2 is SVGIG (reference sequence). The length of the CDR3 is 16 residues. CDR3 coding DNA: TGTGCCTGGAGCGCCTTATTTCAGGGGGACGACAATGAGCAGTTCTTC. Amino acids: CAWSALFQGDDNEQFF. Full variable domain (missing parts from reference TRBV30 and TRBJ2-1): SQTIHQWPATLVQPVGSPLSLECTVEGTSNPNLYWYRQAAGRGLQLLFYSVGIGQISSEVPQNLSASRPQDRQFILSSKKLLLSDSGFYLCAWSALFQGDDNEQFFGPGTRLTVL.

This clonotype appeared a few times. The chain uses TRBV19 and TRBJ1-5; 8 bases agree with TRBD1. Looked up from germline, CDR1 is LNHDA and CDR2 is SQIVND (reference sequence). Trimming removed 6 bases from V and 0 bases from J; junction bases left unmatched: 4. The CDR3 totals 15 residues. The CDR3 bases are TGTGCCAGTAGCACAGGGGGGGATAGCAATCAGCCCCAGCATTTT. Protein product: CASSTGGDSNQPQHF.

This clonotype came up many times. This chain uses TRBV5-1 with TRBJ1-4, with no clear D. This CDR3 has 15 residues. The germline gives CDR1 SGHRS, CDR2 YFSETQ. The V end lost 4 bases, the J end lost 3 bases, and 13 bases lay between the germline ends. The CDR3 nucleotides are TGCGCCAGCAGCAGGAGGCAGGCGTCTAATGAAAAACTGTTTTTT. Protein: CASSRRQASNEKLFF. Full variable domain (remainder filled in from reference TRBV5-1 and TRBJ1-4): KAGVTQTPRYLIKTRGQQVTLSCSPISGHRSVSWYQQTPGQGLQFLFEYFSETQRNKGNFPGRFSGRQFSNSRSEMNVSTLELGDSALYLCASSRRQASNEKLFFGSGTQLSVL.

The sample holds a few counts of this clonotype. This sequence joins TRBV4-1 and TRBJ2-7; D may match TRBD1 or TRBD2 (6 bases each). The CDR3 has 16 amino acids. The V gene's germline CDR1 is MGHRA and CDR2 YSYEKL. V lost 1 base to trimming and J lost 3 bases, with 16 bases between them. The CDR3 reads CASSQAGAGGVYEQYF. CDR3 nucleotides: TGCGCCAGCAGCCAAGCGGGGGCAGGTGGGGTCTACGAGCAGTACTTC.

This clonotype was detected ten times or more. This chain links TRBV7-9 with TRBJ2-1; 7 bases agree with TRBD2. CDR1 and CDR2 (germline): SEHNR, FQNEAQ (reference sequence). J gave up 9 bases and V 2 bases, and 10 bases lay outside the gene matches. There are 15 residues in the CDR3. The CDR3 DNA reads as TGTGCCAGCAGCTTACGTCAAGCGGGAATGGTTGAGCAGTTCTTC. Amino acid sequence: CASSLRQAGMVEQFF.

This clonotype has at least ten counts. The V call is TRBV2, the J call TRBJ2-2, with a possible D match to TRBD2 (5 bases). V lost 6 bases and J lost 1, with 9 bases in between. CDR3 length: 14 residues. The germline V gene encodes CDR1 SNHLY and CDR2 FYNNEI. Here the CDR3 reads CASRTEGNTGELFF. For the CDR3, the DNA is TGTGCCAGCAGAACCGAGGGGAACACCGGGGAGCTGTTTTTT.

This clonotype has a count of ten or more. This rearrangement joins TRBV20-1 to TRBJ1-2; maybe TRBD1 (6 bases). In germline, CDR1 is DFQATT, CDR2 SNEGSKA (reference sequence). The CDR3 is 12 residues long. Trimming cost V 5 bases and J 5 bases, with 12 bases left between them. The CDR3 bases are TGCAGTGCTGAGGACAGTTCTTATGGCTACACCTTC. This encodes CSAEDSSYGYTF.

CDR3 in amino acids: CSASRGLAGHEQFF. The CDR3 coding sequence is TGCAGTGCTAGTCGCGGACTAGCGGGCCATGAGCAGTTCTTC. V usage is TRBV20-1 and J usage is TRBJ2-1; TRBD2 matches at 11 bases. After removal of 3 bases from V and 8 bases from J, the junction contained 6 bases not matched to a gene. CDR1 and CDR2 (germline): DFQATT, SNEGSKA (reference sequence). The CDR3 covers 14 residues.

The CDR3 DNA reads as TGCGCCAGCAGCTTGACAGGGGGAGAGAATGAGCAGTTCTTC. Its translation: CASSLTGGENEQFF. The genes are TRBV5-1 and TRBJ2-1; 8 positions agree with TRBD1. Germline V gives CDR1 SGHRS, CDR2 YFSETQ. After removal of 1 base from V and 7 bases from J, the junction contained 4 bases not matched to a gene. The CDR3 is 14 amino acids.

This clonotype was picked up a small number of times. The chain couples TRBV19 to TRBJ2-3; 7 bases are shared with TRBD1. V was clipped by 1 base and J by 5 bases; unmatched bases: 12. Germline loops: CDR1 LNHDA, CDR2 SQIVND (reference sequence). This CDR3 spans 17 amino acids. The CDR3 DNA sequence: TGTGCCAGTAGTATAGGGTTCAGACAGGGTAGGGAAGATACGCAGTATTTT. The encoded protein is CASSIGFRQGREDTQYF.

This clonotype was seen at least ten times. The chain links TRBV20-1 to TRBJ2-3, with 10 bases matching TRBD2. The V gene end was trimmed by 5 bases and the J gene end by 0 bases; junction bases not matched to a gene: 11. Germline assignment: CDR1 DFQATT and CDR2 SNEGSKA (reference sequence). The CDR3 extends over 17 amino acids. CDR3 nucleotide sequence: TGCAGTGCTCCCAGGACTAGCGGAAGAGCTAGCACAGATACGCAGTATTTT. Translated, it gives CSAPRTSGRASTDTQYF.

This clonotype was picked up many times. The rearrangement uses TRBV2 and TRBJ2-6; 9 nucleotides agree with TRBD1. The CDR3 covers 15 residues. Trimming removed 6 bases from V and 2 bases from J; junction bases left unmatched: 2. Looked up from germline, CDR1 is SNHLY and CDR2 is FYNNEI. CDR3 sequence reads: CASSRDRAGANVLTF. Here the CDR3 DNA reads TGTGCCAGCAGCCGGGACAGGGCTGGGGCCAACGTCCTGACTTTC. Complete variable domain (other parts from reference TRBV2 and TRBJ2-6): EPEVTQTPSHQVTQMGQEVILRCVPISNHLYFYWYRQILGQKVEFLVSFYNNEISEKSEIFDDQFSVERPDGSNFTLKIRSTKLEDSAMYFCASSRDRAGANVLTFGAGSRLTVL.

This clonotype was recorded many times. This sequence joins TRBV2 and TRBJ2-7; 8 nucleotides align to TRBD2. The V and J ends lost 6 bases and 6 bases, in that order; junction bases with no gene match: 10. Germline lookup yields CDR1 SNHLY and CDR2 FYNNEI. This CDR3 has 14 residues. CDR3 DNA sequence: TGTGCCAGCAGGCAACGGGAGGGCCTCTCCGAGCAGTACTTC. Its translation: CASRQREGLSEQYF.

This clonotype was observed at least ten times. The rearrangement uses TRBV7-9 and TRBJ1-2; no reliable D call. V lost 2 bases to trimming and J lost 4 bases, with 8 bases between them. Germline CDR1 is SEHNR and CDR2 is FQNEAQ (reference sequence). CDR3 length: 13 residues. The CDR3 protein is CASSLSELYGYTF. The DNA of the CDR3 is TGTGCCAGCAGCTTATCGGAGCTCTATGGCTACACCTTC.

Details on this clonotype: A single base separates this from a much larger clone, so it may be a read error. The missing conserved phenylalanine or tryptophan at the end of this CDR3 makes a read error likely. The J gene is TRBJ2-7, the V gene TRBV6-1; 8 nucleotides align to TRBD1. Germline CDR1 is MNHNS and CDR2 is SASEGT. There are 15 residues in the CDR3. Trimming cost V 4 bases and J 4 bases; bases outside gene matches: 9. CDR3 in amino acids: CASSGMAGGGYEQYS. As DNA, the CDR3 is TGTGCCAGCAGTGGAATGGCAGGGGGCGGTTACGAGCAGTACTCC.

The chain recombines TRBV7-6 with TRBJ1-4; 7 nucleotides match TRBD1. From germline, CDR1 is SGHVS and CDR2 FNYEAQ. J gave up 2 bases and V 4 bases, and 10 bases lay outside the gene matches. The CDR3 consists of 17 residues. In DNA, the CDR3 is TGTGCCAGCAGCTCACCTTACAGGGGTAGGACTAATGAAAAACTGTTTTTT. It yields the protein CASSSPYRGRTNEKLFF.

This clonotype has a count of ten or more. This CDR3 is CSHRGIETQYF. CDR3 bases: TGCAGTCACAGGGGTATTGAGACCCAGTACTTC. The gene calls are TRBV20-1 and TRBJ2-5, with 7 positions matching TRBD1. The CDR3 sequence is 11 residues long. Germline lookup yields CDR1 DFQATT and CDR2 SNEGSKA (reference sequence). The ends lost 8 bases at V and 5 bases at J; junction bases unmatched: 5.

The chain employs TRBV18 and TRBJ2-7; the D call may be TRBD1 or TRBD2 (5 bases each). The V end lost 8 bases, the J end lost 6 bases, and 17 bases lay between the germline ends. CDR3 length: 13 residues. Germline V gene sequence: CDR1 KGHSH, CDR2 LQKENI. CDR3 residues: CASAQEVLPEQYF. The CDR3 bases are TGTGCCAGCGCACAGGAGGTCCTACCCGAGCAGTACTTC.

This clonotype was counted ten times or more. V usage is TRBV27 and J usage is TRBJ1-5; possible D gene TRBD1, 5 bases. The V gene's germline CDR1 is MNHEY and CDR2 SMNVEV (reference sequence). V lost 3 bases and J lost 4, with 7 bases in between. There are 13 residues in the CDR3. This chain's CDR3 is CASSLGVNQPQHF. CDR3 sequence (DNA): TGTGCCAGCAGTTTGGGGGTTAATCAGCCCCAGCATTTT.

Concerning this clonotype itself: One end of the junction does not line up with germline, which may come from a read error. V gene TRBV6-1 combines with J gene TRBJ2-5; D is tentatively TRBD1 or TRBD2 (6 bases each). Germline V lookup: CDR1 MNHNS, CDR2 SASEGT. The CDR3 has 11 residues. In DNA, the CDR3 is TGTGCTACTAGCCGAGGGGGGACCGAGTACTTC. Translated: CATSRGGTEYF.

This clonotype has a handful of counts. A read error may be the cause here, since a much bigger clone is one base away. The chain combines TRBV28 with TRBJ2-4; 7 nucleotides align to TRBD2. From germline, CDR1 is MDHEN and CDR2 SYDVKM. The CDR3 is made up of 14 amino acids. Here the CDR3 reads CAGSLLAAQNIQYF. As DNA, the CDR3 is TGTGCCGGCAGTCTTCTAGCGGCCCAAAACATTCAGTACTTC.

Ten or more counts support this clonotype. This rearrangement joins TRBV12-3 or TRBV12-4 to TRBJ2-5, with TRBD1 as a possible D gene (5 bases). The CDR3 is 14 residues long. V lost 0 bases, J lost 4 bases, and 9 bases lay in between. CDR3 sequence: CASSLARQSETQYF. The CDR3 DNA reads TGTGCCAGCAGTTTAGCGCGACAGTCAGAGACCCAGTACTTC.

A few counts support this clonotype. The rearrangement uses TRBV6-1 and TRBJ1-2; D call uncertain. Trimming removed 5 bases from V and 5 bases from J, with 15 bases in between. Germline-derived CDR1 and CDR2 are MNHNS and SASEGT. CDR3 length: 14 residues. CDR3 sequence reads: CASSPQERWYGYTF. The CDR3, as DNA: TGTGCCAGCAGTCCGCAGGAGAGGTGGTATGGCTACACCTTC.

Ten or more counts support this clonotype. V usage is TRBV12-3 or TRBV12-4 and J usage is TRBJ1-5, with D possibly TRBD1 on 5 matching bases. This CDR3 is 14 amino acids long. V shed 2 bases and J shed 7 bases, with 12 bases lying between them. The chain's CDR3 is CASSLLSGDQPQHF. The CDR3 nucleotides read TGTGCCAGCAGTTTATTGAGTGGGGACCAGCCCCAGCATTTT.

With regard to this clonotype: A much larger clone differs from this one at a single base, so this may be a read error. As DNA, the CDR3 is TGTGCCAGCCAGCCGGGAGGCAGCTCCCACAATGAGCAGTTCTTC. It specifies CASQPGGSSHNEQFF. The chain is built from TRBV12-3 or TRBV12-4 and TRBJ2-1, with 7 bases fitting TRBD2. This CDR3 region has 15 residues.

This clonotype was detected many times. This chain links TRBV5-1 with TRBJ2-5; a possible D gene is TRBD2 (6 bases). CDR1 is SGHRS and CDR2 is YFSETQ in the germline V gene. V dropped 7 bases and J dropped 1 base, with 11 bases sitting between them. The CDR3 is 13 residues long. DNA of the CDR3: TGCGCCAGCCTCGGACTACCCCAAGAGACCCAGTACTTC. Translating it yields CASLGLPQETQYF. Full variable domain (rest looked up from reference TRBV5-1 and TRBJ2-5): KAGVTQTPRYLIKTRGQQVTLSCSPISGHRSVSWYQQTPGQGLQFLFEYFSETQRNKGNFPGRFSGRQFSNSRSEMNVSTLELGDSALYLCASLGLPQETQYFGPGTRLLVL.

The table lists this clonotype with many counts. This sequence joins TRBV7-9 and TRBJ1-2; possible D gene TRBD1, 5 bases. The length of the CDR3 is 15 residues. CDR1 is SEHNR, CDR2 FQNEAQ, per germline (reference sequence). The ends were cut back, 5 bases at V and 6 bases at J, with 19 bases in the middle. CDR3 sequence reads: CASSPSTWGKDGYTF. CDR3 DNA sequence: TGTGCCAGCAGCCCGTCGACGTGGGGGAAGGATGGCTACACCTTC. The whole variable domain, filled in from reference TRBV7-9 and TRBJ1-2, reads DTGVSQNPRHKITKRGQNVTFRCDPISEHNRLYWYRQTLGQGPEFLTYFQNEAQLEKSRLLSDRFSAERPKGSFSTLEIQRTEQGDSAMYLCASSPSTWGKDGYTFGSGTRLTVV.

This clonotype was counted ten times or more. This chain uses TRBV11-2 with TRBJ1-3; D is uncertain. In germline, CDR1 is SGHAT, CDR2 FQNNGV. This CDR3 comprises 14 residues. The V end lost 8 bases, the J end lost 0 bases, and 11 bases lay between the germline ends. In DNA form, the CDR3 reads TGTGCCAGCGGAATCATGAACTCTGGAAACACCATATATTTT. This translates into CASGIMNSGNTIYF. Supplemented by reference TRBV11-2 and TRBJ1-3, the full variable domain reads EAGVAQSPRYKIIEKRQSVAFWCNPISGHATLYWYQQILGQGPKLLIQFQNNGVVDDSQLPKDRFSAERLKGVDSTLKIQPAKLEDSAVYLCASGIMNSGNTIYFGEGSWLTVV.